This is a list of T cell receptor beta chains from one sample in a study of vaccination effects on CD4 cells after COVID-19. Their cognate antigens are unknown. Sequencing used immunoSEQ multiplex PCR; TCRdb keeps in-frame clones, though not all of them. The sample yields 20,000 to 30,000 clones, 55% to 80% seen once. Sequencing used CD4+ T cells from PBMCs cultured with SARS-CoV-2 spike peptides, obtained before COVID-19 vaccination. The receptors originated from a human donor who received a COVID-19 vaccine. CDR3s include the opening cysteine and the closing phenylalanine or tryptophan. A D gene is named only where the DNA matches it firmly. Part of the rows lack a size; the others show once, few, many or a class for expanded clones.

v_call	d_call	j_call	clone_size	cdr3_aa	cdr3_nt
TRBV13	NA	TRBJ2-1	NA	CASSLGGGARHNEQFF	TGTGCCAGCAGCTTGGGTGGGGGGGCGAGACACAATGAGCAGTTCTTC
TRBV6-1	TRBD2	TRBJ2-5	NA	CASTEMALAGGSPQYF	TGTGCCAGCACTGAAATGGCCTTAGCGGGAGGGTCCCCCCAGTACTTC
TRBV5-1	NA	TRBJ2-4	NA	CASSAGRGSDIQYF	TGCGCCAGCAGCGCGGGGCGGGGTTCGGACATTCAGTACTTC
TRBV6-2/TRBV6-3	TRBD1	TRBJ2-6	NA	CASSLDRVLGGANVLTF	TGTGCCAGCAGTCTTGACAGGGTACTCGGTGGGGCCAACGTCCTGACTTTC
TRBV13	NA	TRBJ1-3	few	CASSLAGYSGNTIYF	TGTGCCAGCAGCTTAGCGGGGTACTCTGGAAACACCATATATTTT
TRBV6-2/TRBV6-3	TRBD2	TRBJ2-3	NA	CASSFSRGGAGGRTDTQYF	TGTGCCAGCAGTTTCAGCCGGGGGGGAGCGGGGGGCCGCACAGATACGCAGTATTTT
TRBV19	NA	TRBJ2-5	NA	CASSRVIGRGHQETQYF	TGTGCCAGTAGTAGAGTTATTGGCAGGGGCCACCAAGAGACCCAGTACTTC
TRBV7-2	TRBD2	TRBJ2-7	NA	CASSLWRLAGESEQYF	TGTGCCAGCAGCTTGTGGCGACTAGCGGGAGAAAGCGAGCAGTACTTC
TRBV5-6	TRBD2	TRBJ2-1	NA	CASSSGLAGVGGAYNEQFF	TGTGCCAGCAGCTCGGGACTAGCGGGAGTAGGGGGGGCCTACAATGAGCAGTTCTTC
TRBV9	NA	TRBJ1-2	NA	CASSATGVRYGYTF	TGTGCCAGCAGCGCAACGGGGGTCCGGTATGGCTACACCTTC
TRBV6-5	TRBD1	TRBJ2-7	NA	CASSRDRIHEQYF	TGTGCCAGCAGTAGGGACAGGATCCACGAGCAGTACTTC
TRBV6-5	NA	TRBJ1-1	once	CASLPGGSNTEAFF	TGTGCCAGCCTACCGGGGGGCTCGAACACTGAAGCTTTCTTT
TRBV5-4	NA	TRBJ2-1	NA	CASSFPGQGGHNEQFF	TGTGCCAGCAGCTTTCCGGGCCAGGGGGGACACAATGAGCAGTTCTTC
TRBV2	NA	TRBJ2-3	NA	CASSIGVGTDTQYF	TGTGCCAGCAGCATAGGTGTCGGCACAGATACGCAGTATTTT
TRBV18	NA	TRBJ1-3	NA	CASSPVANTIYF	TGTGCCAGCTCACCAGTTGCAAACACCATATATTTT
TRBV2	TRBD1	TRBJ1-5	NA	CASRDRGINQPQHF	TGTGCCAGCAGGGACAGGGGGATCAATCAGCCCCAGCATTTT
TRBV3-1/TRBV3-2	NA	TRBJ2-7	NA	CASSQDYEGVRFYEQYF	TGTGCCAGCAGCCAAGATTATGAGGGTGTTCGGTTCTACGAGCAGTACTTC